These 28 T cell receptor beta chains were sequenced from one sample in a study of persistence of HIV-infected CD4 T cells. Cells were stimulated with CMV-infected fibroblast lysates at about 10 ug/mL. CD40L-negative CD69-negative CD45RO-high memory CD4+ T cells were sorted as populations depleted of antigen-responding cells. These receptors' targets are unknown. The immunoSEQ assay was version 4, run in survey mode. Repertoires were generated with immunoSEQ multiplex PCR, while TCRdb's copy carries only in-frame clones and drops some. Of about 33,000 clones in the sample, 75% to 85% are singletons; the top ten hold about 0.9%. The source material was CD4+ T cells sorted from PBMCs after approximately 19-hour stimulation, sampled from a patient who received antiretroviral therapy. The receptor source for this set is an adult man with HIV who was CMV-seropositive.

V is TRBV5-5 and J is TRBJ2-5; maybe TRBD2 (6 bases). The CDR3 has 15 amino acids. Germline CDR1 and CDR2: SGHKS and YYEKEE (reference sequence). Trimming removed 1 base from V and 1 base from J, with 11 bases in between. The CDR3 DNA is TGTGCCAGCAGCTTGTTGCCGGGACTCCAAGAGACCCAGTACTTC. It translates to CASSLLPGLQETQYF.

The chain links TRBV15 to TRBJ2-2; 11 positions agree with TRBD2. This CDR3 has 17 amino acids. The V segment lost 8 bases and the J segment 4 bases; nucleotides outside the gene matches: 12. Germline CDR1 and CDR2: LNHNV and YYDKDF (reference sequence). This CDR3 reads CATGTGTSGYRTGELFF. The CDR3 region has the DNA TGTGCCACCGGGACCGGGACTAGCGGATACCGCACCGGGGAGCTGTTTTTT.

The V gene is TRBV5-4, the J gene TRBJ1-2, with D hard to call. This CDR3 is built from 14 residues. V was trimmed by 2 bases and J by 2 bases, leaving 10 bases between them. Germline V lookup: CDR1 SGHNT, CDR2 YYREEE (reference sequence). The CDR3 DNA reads TGTGCCAGCAGCTTCGATTTGGGGAACTATGGCTACACCTTC. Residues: CASSFDLGNYGYTF.

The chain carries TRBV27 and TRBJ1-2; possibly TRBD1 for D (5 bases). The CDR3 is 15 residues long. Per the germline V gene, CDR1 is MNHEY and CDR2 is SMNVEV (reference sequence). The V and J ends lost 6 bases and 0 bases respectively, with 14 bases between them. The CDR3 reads CASSPRDAANYGYTF. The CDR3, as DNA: TGTGCCAGCAGCCCTCGGGACGCCGCTAACTATGGCTACACCTTC.

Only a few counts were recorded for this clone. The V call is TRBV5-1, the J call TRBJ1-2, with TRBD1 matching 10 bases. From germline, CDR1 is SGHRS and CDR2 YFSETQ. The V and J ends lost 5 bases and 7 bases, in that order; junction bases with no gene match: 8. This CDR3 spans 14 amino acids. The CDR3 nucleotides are TGCGCCAGCAGACAGACAGGGGGCAGAAGTGGCTACACCTTC. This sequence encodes CASRQTGGRSGYTF.

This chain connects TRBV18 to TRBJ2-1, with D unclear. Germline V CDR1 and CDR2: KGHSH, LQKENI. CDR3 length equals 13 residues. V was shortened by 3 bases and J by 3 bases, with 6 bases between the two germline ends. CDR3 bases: TGTGCCAGCTCACCTGGTATCTACAATGAGCAGTTCTTC. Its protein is CASSPGIYNEQFF.

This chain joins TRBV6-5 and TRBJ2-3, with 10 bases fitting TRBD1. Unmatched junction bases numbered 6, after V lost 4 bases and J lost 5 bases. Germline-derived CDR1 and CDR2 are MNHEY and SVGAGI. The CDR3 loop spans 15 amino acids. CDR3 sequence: CASSWGQGRKDTQYF. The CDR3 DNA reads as TGTGCCAGCAGTTGGGGACAGGGGAGGAAAGATACGCAGTATTTT.

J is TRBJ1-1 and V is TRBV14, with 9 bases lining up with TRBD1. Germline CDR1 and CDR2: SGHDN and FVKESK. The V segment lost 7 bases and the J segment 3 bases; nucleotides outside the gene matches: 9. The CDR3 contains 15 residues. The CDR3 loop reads CASKKGGTGHTEAFF. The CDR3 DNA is TGTGCCAGCAAAAAGGGAGGGACAGGGCACACTGAAGCTTTCTTT.

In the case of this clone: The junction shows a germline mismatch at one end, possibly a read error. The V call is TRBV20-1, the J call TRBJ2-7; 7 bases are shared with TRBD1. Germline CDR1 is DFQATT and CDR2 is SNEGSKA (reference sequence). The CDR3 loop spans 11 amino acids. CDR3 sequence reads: CSARDGDRGHF. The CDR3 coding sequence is TGCAGTGCTAGAGATGGGGACAGAGGGCACTTC.

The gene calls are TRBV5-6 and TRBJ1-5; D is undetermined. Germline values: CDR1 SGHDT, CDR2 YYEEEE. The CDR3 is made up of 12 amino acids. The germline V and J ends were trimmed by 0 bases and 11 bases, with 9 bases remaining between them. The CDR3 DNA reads TGTGCCAGCAGCTTGGCAAGTGGAACCCAGCATTTT. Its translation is CASSLASGTQHF. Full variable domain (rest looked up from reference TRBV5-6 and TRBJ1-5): DAGVTQSPTHLIKTRGQQVTLRCSPKSGHDTVSWYQQALGQGPQFIFQYYEEEERQRGNFPDRFSGHQFPNYSSELNVNALLLGDSALYLCASSLASGTQHFGDGTRLSIL.

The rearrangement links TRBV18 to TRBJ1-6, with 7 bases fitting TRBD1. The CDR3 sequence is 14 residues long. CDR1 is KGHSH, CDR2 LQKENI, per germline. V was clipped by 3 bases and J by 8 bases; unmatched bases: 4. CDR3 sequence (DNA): TGTGCCAGCTCACCCTCACAGGGGTATTCACCCCTCCACTTT. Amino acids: CASSPSQGYSPLHF.

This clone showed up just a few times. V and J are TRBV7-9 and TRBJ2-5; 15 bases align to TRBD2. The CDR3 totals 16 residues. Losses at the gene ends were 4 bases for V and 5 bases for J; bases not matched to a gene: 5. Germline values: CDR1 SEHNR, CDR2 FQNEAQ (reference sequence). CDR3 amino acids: CASSSGLAGGVETQYF. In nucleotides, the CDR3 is TGTGCCAGCAGCTCTGGACTAGCGGGGGGGGTTGAGACCCAGTACTTC.

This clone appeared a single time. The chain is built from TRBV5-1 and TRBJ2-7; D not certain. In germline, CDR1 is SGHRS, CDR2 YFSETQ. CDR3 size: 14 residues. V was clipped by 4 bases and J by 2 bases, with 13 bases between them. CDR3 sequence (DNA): TGCGCCAGCAGCCCCTCGGCACCAGCCTACGAGCAGTACTTC. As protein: CASSPSAPAYEQYF.

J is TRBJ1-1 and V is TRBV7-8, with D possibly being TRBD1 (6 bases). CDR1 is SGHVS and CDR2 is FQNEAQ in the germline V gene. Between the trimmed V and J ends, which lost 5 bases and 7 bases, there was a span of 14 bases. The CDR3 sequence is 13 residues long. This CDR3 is CASSINREGEAFF. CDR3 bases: TGTGCCAGCAGCATAAACAGGGAAGGTGAAGCTTTCTTT.

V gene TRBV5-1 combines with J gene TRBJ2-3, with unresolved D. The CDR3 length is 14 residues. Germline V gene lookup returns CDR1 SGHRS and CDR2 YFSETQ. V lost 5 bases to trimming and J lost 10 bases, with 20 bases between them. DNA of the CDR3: TGCGCCAGCAGAGTCCTATACGCGGATGATGCGCAGTATTTT. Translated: CASRVLYADDAQYF.

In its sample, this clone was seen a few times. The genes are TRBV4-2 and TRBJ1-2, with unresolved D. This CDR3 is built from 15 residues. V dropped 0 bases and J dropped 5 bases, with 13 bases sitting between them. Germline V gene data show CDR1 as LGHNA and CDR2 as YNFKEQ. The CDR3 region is CASSQDLTQQYGYTF. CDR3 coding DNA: TGTGCCAGCAGCCAAGATCTGACACAGCAGTATGGCTACACCTTC.

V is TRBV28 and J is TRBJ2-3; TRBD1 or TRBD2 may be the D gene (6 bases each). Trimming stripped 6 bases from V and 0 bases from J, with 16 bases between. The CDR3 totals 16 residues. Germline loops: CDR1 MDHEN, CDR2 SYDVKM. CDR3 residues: CASSAQGRGSTDTQYF. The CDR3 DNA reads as TGTGCCAGCAGCGCCCAGGGGCGGGGTAGCACAGATACGCAGTATTTT. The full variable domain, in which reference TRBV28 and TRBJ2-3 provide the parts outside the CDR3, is DVKVTQSSRYLVKRTGEKVFLECVQDMDHENMFWYRQDPGLGLRLIYFSYDVKMKEKGDIPEGYSVSREKKERFSLILESASTNQTSMYLCASSAQGRGSTDTQYFGPGTRLTVL.

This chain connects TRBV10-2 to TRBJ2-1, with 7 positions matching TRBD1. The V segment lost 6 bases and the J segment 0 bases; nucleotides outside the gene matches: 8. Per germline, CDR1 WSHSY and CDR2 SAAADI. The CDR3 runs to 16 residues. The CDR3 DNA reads TGCGCCAGCAGACAGGGGTTCGGAAGCTCCTACAATGAGCAGTTCTTC. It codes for CASRQGFGSSYNEQFF.

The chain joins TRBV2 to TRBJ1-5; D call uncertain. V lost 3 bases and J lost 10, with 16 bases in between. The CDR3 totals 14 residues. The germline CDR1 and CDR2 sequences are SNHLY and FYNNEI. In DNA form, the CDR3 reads TGTGCCAGCAGTGAGGTGAGGTACCCCGGACCCCAGCATTTT. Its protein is CASSEVRYPGPQHF.

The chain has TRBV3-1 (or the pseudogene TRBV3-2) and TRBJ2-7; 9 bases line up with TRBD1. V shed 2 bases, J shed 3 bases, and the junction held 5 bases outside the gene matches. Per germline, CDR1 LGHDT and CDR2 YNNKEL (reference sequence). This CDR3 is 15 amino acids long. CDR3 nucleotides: TGTGCCAGCAGCCAACACAGGGGGCTCGGCTACGAGCAGTACTTC. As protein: CASSQHRGLGYEQYF.

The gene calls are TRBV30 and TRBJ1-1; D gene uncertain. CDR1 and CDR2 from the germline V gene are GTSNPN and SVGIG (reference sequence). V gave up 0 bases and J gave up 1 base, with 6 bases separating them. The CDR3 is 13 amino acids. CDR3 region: CAWSVKANTEAFF. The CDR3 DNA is TGTGCCTGGAGTGTGAAAGCGAACACTGAAGCTTTCTTT.

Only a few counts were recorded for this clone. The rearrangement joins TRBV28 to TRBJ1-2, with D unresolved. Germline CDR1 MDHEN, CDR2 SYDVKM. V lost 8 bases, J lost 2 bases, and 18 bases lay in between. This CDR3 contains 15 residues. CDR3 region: CASRPGVGMNYGYTF. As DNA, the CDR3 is TGTGCCAGCCGGCCGGGCGTGGGCATGAACTATGGCTACACCTTC.

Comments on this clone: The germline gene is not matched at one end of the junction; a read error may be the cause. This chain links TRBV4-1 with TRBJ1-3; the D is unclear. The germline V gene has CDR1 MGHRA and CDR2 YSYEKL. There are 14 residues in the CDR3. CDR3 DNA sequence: TGCGCCAGCAGCGAAGACATCCCTGGGAACACCATATATTTT. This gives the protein CASSEDIPGNTIYF.

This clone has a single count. CDR3 amino acids: CASSGWAAKETQYF. In DNA form, the CDR3 reads TGTGCCAGCAGCGGCTGGGCAGCAAAAGAGACCCAGTACTTC. This chain joins TRBV5-6 and TRBJ2-5; D is undetermined. The CDR3 has 14 amino acids. Trimming took off 4 bases at V and 3 bases at J, with 13 bases between the two ends. The V gene's germline CDR1 is SGHDT and CDR2 YYEEEE.

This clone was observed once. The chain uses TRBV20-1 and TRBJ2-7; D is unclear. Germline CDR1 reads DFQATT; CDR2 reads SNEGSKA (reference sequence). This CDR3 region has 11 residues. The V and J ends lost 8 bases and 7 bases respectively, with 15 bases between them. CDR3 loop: CSRTTQREQYF. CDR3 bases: TGCAGTCGGACGACCCAGAGGGAGCAGTACTTC.

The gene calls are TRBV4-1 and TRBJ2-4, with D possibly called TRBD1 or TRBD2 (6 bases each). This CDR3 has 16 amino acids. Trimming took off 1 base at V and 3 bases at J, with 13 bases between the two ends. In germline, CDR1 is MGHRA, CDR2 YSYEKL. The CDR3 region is CASSQAGAAGKNIQYF. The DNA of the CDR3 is TGCGCCAGCAGCCAAGCGGGGGCCGCTGGCAAAAACATTCAGTACTTC.

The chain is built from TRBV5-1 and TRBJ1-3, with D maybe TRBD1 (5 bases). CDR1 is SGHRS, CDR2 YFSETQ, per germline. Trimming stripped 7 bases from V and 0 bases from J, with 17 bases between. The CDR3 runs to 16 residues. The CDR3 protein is CASYRSPGISGNTIYF. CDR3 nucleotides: TGCGCCAGCTACAGGAGCCCGGGGATCTCTGGAAACACCATATATTTT.

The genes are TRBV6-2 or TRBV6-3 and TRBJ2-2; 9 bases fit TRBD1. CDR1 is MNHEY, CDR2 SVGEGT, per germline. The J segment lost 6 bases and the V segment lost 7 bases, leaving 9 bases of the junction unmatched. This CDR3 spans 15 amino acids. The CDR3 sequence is CASTPRTGVAGELFF. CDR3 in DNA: TGTGCCAGCACCCCCAGGACAGGGGTGGCCGGGGAGCTGTTTTTT.